This T cell receptor (beta chain) was retrieved from a study of blood T cells in healthy people across ages. Points from the study as a whole: The unknown donor CMV status may have confounded expanded clonotype changes.

The sample holds a few counts of this clonotype. Its antigen is unidentified. Total RNA, at least 6 micrograms per sample, came from PBMCs. Between the trimmed V and J ends, which lost 2 bases and 0 bases, there was a span of 11 bases. The CDR3 length is 16 residues. The germline V gene encodes CDR1 SGHTA and CDR2 FQGTGA. The use of a sample-barcoded 5' primer and a J-beta primer mix characterized a second PCR of roughly 6 to 11 cycles. TCRdb called the 5' RACE reads again in MiXCR, with one record for every CDR3 protein. Among about 800,000 distinct CDR3 sequences listed, about 25% were seen once. These sequences were also reported in another study, on T cells of mothers and their children.

The V call is TRBV7-3, the J call TRBJ2-1; D is unclear. Specimen: blood. The source is a boy aged 5-17 years in good health. The CDR3 nucleotides are TGTGCCAGCAGCTTAGCGCCGGCCGGCTCCTACAATGAGCAGTTCTTC. It yields the protein CASSLAPAGSYNEQFF.